This paragraph covers one TCR beta chain sequence. The antigen is undetermined. This specimen comes from a study of T cell responses to AZD1222 COVID-19 vaccine. Study-wide points: Spike-specific TCR breadth and depth grew following two AZD1222 doses. Close to half of spike-specific TCRs reportedly recognize unmutated variant regions.

Analysis merged second doses at about 4 or about 12 weeks. Germline V gives CDR1 SGHVS, CDR2 FQNEAQ. This CDR3 spans 14 amino acids. Trimming at V came to 5 bases and at J to 9 bases, leaving 6 bases not matched to a gene. Assay used: immunoSEQ multiplex PCR; TCRdb lists only in-frame clones, some missing. This sample has about 69,000 clones; less than 85% occur once, and the top ten carry roughly 25%. The chain is built from TRBV7-8 and TRBJ2-4; 11 nucleotides agree with TRBD1. The sequence came from an adult who received the AZD1222 COVID-19 vaccine. This specimen consisted of peripheral blood, obtained 28 days after the second AZD1222 dose. CDR3 nucleotides: TGTGCCAGCAGCCCCGGACAGGGGGCGGGCATTCAGTACTTC. It is translated as CASSPGQGAGIQYF.